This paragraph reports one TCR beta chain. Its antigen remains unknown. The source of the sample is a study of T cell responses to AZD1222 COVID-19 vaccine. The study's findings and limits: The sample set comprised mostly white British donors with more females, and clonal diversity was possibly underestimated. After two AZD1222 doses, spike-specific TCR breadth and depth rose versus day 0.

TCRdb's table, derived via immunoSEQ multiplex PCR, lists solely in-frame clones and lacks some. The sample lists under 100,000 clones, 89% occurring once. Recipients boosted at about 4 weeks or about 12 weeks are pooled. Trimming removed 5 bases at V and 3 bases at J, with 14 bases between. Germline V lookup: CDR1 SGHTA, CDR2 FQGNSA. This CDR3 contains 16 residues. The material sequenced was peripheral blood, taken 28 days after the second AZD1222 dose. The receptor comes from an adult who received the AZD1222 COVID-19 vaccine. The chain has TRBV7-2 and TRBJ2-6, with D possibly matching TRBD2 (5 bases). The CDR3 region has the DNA TGTGCCAGCAGCCCACGGACTGAGCGTGGGGCCAACGTCCTGACTTTC. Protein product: CASSPRTERGANVLTF.